What follows are 8 T cell receptor beta chains derived from one specimen sequenced in a study of PD-1 blockade in mismatch repair-deficient tumors. This table comes from immunoSEQ multiplex PCR, and its TCRdb copy is limited to in-frame clones, with some not included. The sample yields around 51,000 clones, roughly 80% seen once. The sample here was peripheral blood, taken around 19 weeks after starting pembrolizumab. The receptors come from an adult with mismatch repair-deficient cancer.

V gene TRBV5-1 combines with J gene TRBJ2-7; D not resolved. Per germline, CDR1 SGHRS and CDR2 YFSETQ. CDR3 length: 14 residues. Trimming cost V 4 bases and J 1 base, with 12 bases left between them. The CDR3 region is CASSTTGLSYEQYF. The CDR3 bases are TGCGCCAGCAGCACCACGGGCCTATCCTACGAGCAGTACTTC.

The gene calls are TRBV4-3 and TRBJ2-1; D gene ambiguous. V was trimmed by 4 bases and J by 5 bases, leaving 12 bases between them. Germline assignment: CDR1 LGHNA and CDR2 YSLEER. The CDR3 runs 14 residues. The CDR3 loop is CASSPTPVNNEQFF. CDR3 nucleotides: TGCGCCAGCAGCCCAACTCCTGTTAACAATGAGCAGTTCTTC.

The genes are TRBV27 and TRBJ2-5; D tentatively reads TRBD1 or TRBD2 (5 bases each). V gave up 5 bases and J gave up 5 bases, with 24 bases separating them. The V gene's germline CDR1 is MNHEY and CDR2 SMNVEV (reference sequence). This CDR3 comprises 17 residues. The CDR3 region is CASSPKMSGGVRETQYF. CDR3 sequence (DNA): TGTGCCAGCAGTCCTAAGATGTCTGGGGGAGTGAGGGAGACCCAGTACTTC.

This clone occurred a few times. CDR3 in amino acids: CASGLVRWGEVLNTEAFF. The CDR3 nucleotides are TGTGCTAGTGGTTTGGTACGGTGGGGGGAGGTATTGAACACTGAAGCTTTCTTT. The gene calls are TRBV12-5 and TRBJ1-1, with a weak D call TRBD1 (5 bases). The V end was cut by 0 bases, the J end by 0 bases, with 17 bases between. The CDR3 spans 18 residues. CDR1 is LGHNT and CDR2 is FRNRAP in the germline V gene.

V usage is TRBV4-1 and J usage is TRBJ1-2; D is ambiguous. Germline V lookup: CDR1 MGHRA, CDR2 YSYEKL. The germline V and J ends were trimmed by 2 bases and 8 bases, with 12 bases remaining between them. The CDR3 loop spans 13 amino acids. CDR3 sequence (DNA): TGCGCCAGCAGCCAATCGGGCCCCCTGGGCTACACCTTC. This translates into CASSQSGPLGYTF.

V is TRBV11-3 and J is TRBJ2-2; D is undetermined. The V gene's germline CDR1 is SGHNT and CDR2 YENEEA. Trimming removed 4 bases from V and 0 bases from J, with 6 bases in between. The CDR3 runs to 14 residues. The DNA of the CDR3 is TGTGCCAGCAGCTCAAACCCGAACACCGGGGAGCTGTTTTTT. Translating it yields CASSSNPNTGELFF.

CDR3 amino acids: CASSTGQGWEQYF. In nucleotides, the CDR3 is TGCGCCAGCAGCACAGGACAGGGGTGGGAGCAGTACTTC. The chain joins TRBV5-1 to TRBJ2-5, with 9 bases matching TRBD1. V was clipped by 4 bases and J by 11 bases; unmatched bases: 9. CDR3 size: 13 residues. Germline V gene sequence: CDR1 SGHRS, CDR2 YFSETQ.

Only one count was recorded for this clone. This chain links TRBV29-1 with TRBJ2-7; 8 bases are a match to TRBD2. The CDR3 has 14 amino acids. The germline gives CDR1 SQVTM, CDR2 ANQGSEA. V gave up 1 base and J gave up 3 bases; unmatched junction bases: 5. As DNA, the CDR3 is TGCAGCGTTGAAGTGCCTAGCGGGTACTACGAGCAGTACTTC. Protein sequence: CSVEVPSGYYEQYF.